This T cell receptor (beta chain) stems from a study of TET2 disruption in CD19-targeted CAR T cells (dated by TCRdb to the late 2010s). With regard to the full study: The number of samples was determined by the original clinical trial design and by which samples were available, and no additional inclusion criteria were applied. The study at large found these results: The conclusions drawn about the patient's CAR T cells were based on extensive analysis of just one subject.

As for this clone: Its antigen target is currently unknown. The read stops 3 residues short of the end of the CDR3; the missing end is completed from the germline J gene.

TCR beta chain deep sequencing was performed with the immunoSEQ assay. From the authors' description of their analysis: Clonotype frequencies were computed using only productive TCR beta rearrangements. TCRdb re-hosts the immuneACCESS table, in-frame sequences only. Its copies lack some clones; in the studies checked, an unresolved V gene accounts for under half of them, and the cause for the rest is not known. Clone size and V and J calls were adopted from that table, with D and trimming inferred from the DNA. The table for this sample lists under 30,000 clones. The biggest ten clones account for around 1.9% of the sample. In light of the paper, this sample's treatment or condition label describes: autologous CTL019 cells: CD19 CAR with 4-1BB and CD3 zeta domains. The CD19 CAR incorporated TCR zeta and 4-1BB costimulatory signaling domains. T cells for CTL019 manufacturing were collected from peripheral blood by leukapheresis. The DNeasy Blood and Tissue Kit was used to extract genomic DNA from pre-infusion T cells, peripheral blood, or sorted post-infusion T cells.

Looking up the germline V gene yields CDR1 SGDLS and CDR2 YYNGEE. From the cysteine up to the phenylalanine, the CDR3 has a length of 15 residues. The DNA covers only part of the CDR3, 36 bases in frame from base 1. V and J lose 4 bases and 6 bases, and a span of 20 bases separates them. Here the chain combines TRBV9 and TRBJ2-7, with TRBD2 perhaps the D gene, on 5 matching bases. This receptor was identified in a man between 70 and 80 years old with chronic lymphocytic leukemia. This sample comprised CD8- CAR+ T cells sorted from cultured blood T cells, obtained for CD19 CAR T cell therapy. The intended sense of this specimen's cell subset or site label: CD8-negative CAR-positive T cells from the infusion product. The sequenced CDR3 bases are TGTGCCAGCAGCCGGGTCGGGGAAAATCTTGGCGAG. This encodes CASSRVGENLGE. The whole CDR3 is CASSRVGENLGEQYF.